This TCR beta chain originates from a study of blood T cell repertoires in COVID-19. As for the study in general: Acute-phase and convalescent COVID-19 samples originated in the United States, Italy and Spain. PBMCs, B-cell-depleted T cells, or T cells provided the cDNA or gDNA that made up the material.

Per the original methods: The assay estimated nucleated cells by amplifying reference gene primers. Sequencing used immunoSEQ multiplex PCR; TCRdb keeps in-frame clones, though not all of them. Clone size and the V and J calls come from that table; the DNA yielded D and trimming. The top ten hold less than 7.5% of the sample, which has roughly 70,000 clones, just under 90% seen once. The sequencing sample was made of peripheral blood. This sequence originates from a woman aged 80 or over with active COVID-19.

The DNA of the CDR3 is TGCGCCAGCAGCTGGACTAGCGGGCCATACAATGAGCAGTTCTTC. Its translation is CASSWTSGPYNEQFF. V and J are TRBV5-1 and TRBJ2-1; 11 bases fit TRBD2. CDR3 length equals 15 residues. Germline CDR1 SGHRS, CDR2 YFSETQ. V shed 3 bases, J shed 4 bases, and the junction held 3 bases outside the gene matches.